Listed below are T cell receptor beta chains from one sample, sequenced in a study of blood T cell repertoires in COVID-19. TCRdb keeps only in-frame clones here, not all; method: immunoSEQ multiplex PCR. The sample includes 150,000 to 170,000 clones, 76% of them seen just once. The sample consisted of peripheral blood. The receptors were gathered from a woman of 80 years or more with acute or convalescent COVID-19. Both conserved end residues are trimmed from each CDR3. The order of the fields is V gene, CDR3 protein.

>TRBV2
ASAPGQGNSPLH
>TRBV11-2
ASSLRRASTTNEKLF
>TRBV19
ASSIGGTGGNEQF
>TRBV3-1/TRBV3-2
ASSQGLAGVYEQY
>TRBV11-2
ASGGTDYNSPLH
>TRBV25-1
ASSANSGTYNEQF
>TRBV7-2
ASSYGQGAYEKLF
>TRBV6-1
ASSEVGGSGYT
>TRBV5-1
ASSSGDFGGNIQY
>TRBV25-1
ASSELSPAEAF
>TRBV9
ASSVTGTGEGETQY
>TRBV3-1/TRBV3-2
ASSQVARGGLTETQY
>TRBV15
ATSRVQGTGYEQY
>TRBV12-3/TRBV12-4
ASSPGVGYT
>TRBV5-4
ASSQDRQNQPQH
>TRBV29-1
SALGGAGELF
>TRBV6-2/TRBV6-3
ASSYGPGVISDEQY
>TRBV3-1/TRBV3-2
ASGSGGGTNTGELF
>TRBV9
ASSVAGLAGSDTQY
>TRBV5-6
ASSLEGTGKVQETQY
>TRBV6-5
ASTSSGAGNEQF
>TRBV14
ASSQGYGEQY
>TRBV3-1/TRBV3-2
ASSQWLAEETQY
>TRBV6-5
ASSITWGRFQPQH
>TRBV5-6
ASSTGQAETQY
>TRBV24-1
ATSDFGQGNEQF
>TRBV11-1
ASSEWPVAPSYEQY
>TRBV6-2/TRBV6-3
ASSYLGQDASNYGYT
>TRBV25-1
ASSSLGGELTDTQY
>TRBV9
ASSPGWVNTEAF
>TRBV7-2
ASSLARTGNYGYT
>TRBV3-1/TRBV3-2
ASSPSPERQGNEKLF
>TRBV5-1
ASSVADNYGYT
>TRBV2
ASSEDNRINEQF
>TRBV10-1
ASSPGLYNEQF
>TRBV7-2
ASSFDRNNQPQH
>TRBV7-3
ASSLTGFQDRAGELF
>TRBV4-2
ASSQETSPPYEQY
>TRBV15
ATSRDRDREYSPLH
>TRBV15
ATSRGGAENEQF
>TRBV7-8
ASSFTSRQDATNEKLF
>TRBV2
ASSEGRLGQGEGGYT
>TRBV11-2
ASSRDRVEAF
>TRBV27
ASSSLDQPQH
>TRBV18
ASSPPGSGMNTEAF
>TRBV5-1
ASSPGTLSSGRGTGELF
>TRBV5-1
ASSSTGLNTEAF
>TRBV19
ASSMREVQPQH
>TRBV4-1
ASSQDLQGTRRELF
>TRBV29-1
SVAQREGSEQF
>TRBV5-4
ASSLDGTGGTEAF
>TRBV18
ASSPQGAQTYSGANVLT